The next 19 T cell receptor beta chains were all read from a single sample in a study of blood T cells in healthy people across ages. The second PCR ran about 6 to 12 cycles with a sample-barcoded 5' primer and J-beta primers. A single record per CDR3 protein comes from TCRdb applying MiXCR to the 5' RACE reads. The table shows under 1,000,000 distinct CDR3 sequences, with about 46% occurring only once. Source material: blood. Receptors were obtained from a man older than 75 in good health.

The chain couples TRBV20-1 to TRBJ2-1; perhaps TRBD2 as D (6 bases). The DNA end lines up better with TRBJ2-7; the J call may be wrong. CDR1 is DFQATT and CDR2 is SNEGSKA in the germline V gene (reference sequence). The CDR3 is made up of 18 amino acids. The CDR3 loop is CSARVLARSQRAYNEQYF. CDR3 bases: TGCAGTGCTAGAGTCCTAGCGAGGTCACAACGGGCCTACAATGAGCAGTACTTC.

The V call is TRBV28, the J call TRBJ2-1; D uncertain. The germline V gene encodes CDR1 MDHEN and CDR2 SYDVKM. Trimming stripped 1 base from V and 11 bases from J, with 6 bases between. The CDR3 sequence is 11 residues long. The DNA for the CDR3 is TGTGCCAGCAGTTTATTCCCCCAGCAGTTCTTC. Translation: CASSLFPQQFF.

The chain recombines TRBV20-1 with TRBJ2-5, with 12 nucleotides matching TRBD2. Per germline, CDR1 DFQATT and CDR2 SNEGSKA (reference sequence). CDR3 size: 18 residues. V lost 0 bases and J lost 2; bases outside the gene matches: 10. The CDR3 spells CSARDRGWTSGDQETQYF. Written as DNA, the CDR3 is TGCAGTGCTAGAGATCGAGGGTGGACTAGCGGGGATCAAGAGACCCAGTACTTC.

Concerning this clonotype itself: This may stem from a read error, because a much larger clone lies one nucleotide away. The CDR3 loop is CASNFRGSGESTDTQYF. In nucleotides, the CDR3 is TGTGCCAGCAATTTTCGAGGTAGCGGAGAGAGCACAGATACGCAGTATTTT. The V and J genes are TRBV12-3 or TRBV12-4 and TRBJ2-3; a weak D match, TRBD2 (6 bases). The CDR3 loop spans 17 amino acids. Trimming shortened V by 7 bases and J by 0 bases, and 20 bases separated the two germline ends.

On this clonotype itself: A read error may explain this, as a much larger clone is one base away. This chain connects TRBV9 to TRBJ2-3, with a weak D call TRBD2 (6 bases). With 0 bases removed from V and 2 bases from J, the gap between germline ends came to 7 bases. Looked up from germline, CDR1 is SGDLS and CDR2 is YYNGEE. CDR3 length: 14 residues. The CDR3 DNA reads TGTGCCAGCAGCGTAGGGACTACCACAGATACGCAGTATTTT. It encodes CASSVGTTTDTQYF.

Remarks on this clonotype: A read error may account for a junction end that differs from germline. The V and J genes are TRBV27 and TRBJ2-7; 7 bases are shared with TRBD2. There are 14 residues in the CDR3. Looked up from germline, CDR1 is MNHEY and CDR2 is SMNVEV (reference sequence). CDR3 DNA sequence: TGTGCCGGCAGTGGGGGACTAAACTCCTACGAGCAGTACTTC. This gives the protein CAGSGGLNSYEQYF.

The V call is TRBV20-1, the J call TRBJ1-6; no clear D gene. Trimming took 6 bases from V and 7 from J, leaving 16 bases between them. Germline values: CDR1 DFQATT, CDR2 SNEGSKA (reference sequence). This CDR3 is built from 14 residues. CDR3 nucleotide sequence: TGCAGTGCCGCGAGGGAATTGGAGAATTCACCCCTCCACTTT. It yields the protein CSAARELENSPLHF.

Of note for this clonotype: Given a much more abundant clone one base away, this may be a read error. V and J are TRBV20-1 and TRBJ1-6; D perhaps matches TRBD1 (6 bases). Germline V gene sequence: CDR1 DFQATT, CDR2 SNEGSKA (reference sequence). This CDR3 has 15 amino acids. V dropped 5 bases and J dropped 6 bases, with 17 bases sitting between them. The CDR3 DNA is TGCAGTGCTGGAGGCCTAACAGGGACTAATTCACCCCTCCACTTT. Its protein product is CSAGGLTGTNSPLHF.

The chain employs TRBV18 and TRBJ1-2, with 7 bases matching TRBD1. Germline lookup yields CDR1 KGHSH and CDR2 LQKENI. This CDR3 region has 14 residues. Trimming cost V 2 bases and J 3 bases; bases outside gene matches: 3. The CDR3, as DNA: TGTGCCAGCTCACCAGGACAGGATTACTATGGCTACACCTTC. Translated: CASSPGQDYYGYTF.

In regard to this clonotype: Sequence at one end of the junction differs from germline and may be a read error. The V gene is TRBV29-1, the J gene TRBJ2-1; 9 positions match TRBD1. Germline V gives CDR1 SQVTM, CDR2 ANQGSEA. The CDR3 is 13 residues long. In DNA, the CDR3 is TGCAGCGTACCCGGGACAGGGTACACTGAGCAGTTCTTC. Its protein product is CSVPGTGYTEQFF.

The chain uses TRBV10-3 and TRBJ2-5, with D perhaps given as TRBD1 or TRBD2 (5 bases each). Germline-derived CDR1 and CDR2 are ENHRY and SYGVKD. With 3 bases removed from V and 2 bases from J, the gap between germline ends came to 19 bases. The CDR3 contains 17 residues. CDR3: CAISDPGKGRQQETQYF. The CDR3 coding sequence is TGTGCCATCAGTGACCCCGGGAAGGGGCGACAACAAGAGACCCAGTACTTC.

This clonotype was seen a few times. The DNA for the CDR3 is TGTGCCAGCGGGCAGGGGGCTGTTCAGCCCCAGCATTTT. As protein: CASGQGAVQPQHF. This sequence joins TRBV12-3 or TRBV12-4 and TRBJ1-5, with 8 bases matching TRBD1. J gave up 6 bases and V 8 bases, and 6 bases lay outside the gene matches. The CDR3 has 13 residues.

This clonotype has a handful of counts. The chain combines TRBV10-3 with TRBJ2-7; a weak D match, TRBD2 (6 bases). The better agreement between TRBJ2-5 and the DNA end casts doubt on the J call. Germline CDR1 reads ENHRY; CDR2 reads SYGVKD. The CDR3 covers 15 residues. The CDR3 nucleotides are TGTGCCATCAGTGAGCGGAGTGGGGGGTCAGAGACCCAGTACTTC. Translating it yields CAISERSGGSETQYF.

As regards this clonotype: A read error may account for a junction end that differs from germline. The chain joins TRBV7-2 to TRBJ2-5, with D unresolved. The J call is uncertain, as TRBJ2-7 better fits the DNA end. The CDR3 contains 14 residues. Germline V gene sequence: CDR1 SGHTA, CDR2 FQGNSA. The CDR3 here is CASSLGSPVHEQYF. CDR3 nucleotides: TGCGCCAGCAGCTTAGGTAGTCCCGTCCACGAGCAGTACTTC.

This rearrangement joins TRBV6-2 or TRBV6-3 to TRBJ2-7; D is perhaps TRBD1 (6 bases). The CDR3 covers 13 residues. Trimming left V 3 bases short and J 2 bases short, with 8 bases between. Germline V gene lookup returns CDR1 MNHEY and CDR2 SVGEGT. CDR3 loop: CASSYPGAYEQYF. As DNA, the CDR3 is TGTGCCAGCAGTTATCCAGGGGCCTACGAGCAGTACTTC.

Only a few counts were recorded for this clonotype. The CDR3 sequence: CSAMSGAGGLGTDTQYF. CDR3 nucleotide sequence: TGCAGTGCAATGTCGGGGGCGGGAGGGTTAGGTACAGATACGCAGTATTTT. This rearrangement joins TRBV20-1 to TRBJ2-3; 9 bases match TRBD2. The CDR3 sequence is 17 residues long. The ends lost 6 bases at V and 3 bases at J; junction bases unmatched: 16. Germline loops: CDR1 DFQATT, CDR2 SNEGSKA (reference sequence).

The gene calls are TRBV7-9 and TRBJ2-1, with 11 bases matching TRBD2. This CDR3 contains 16 residues. The trim removed 3 bases at V and 5 bases at J, leaving 6 bases unmatched. Per germline, CDR1 SEHNR and CDR2 FQNEAQ (reference sequence). Here the CDR3 reads CASSFPGLAVNNEQFF. DNA for the CDR3: TGTGCCAGCAGCTTCCCGGGACTAGCGGTGAACAATGAGCAGTTCTTC.

This chain links TRBV20-1 with TRBJ2-3; 11 nucleotides line up with TRBD2. Germline lookup yields CDR1 DFQATT and CDR2 SNEGSKA (reference sequence). V shed 5 bases and J 6 bases; nucleotides not matched to a gene: 7. The CDR3 length is 14 residues. CDR3 region: CSAWTSGQWDTQYF. CDR3 sequence (DNA): TGCAGTGCTTGGACTAGCGGGCAATGGGATACGCAGTATTTT.

The CDR3 nucleotides are TGTGCCAGCAGCGGGGGAGGTGGGGTGATATACAATGAGCAGTTCTTC. Translation: CASSGGGGVIYNEQFF. This chain connects TRBV9 to TRBJ2-1; weak D call: TRBD2 (6 bases). This CDR3 spans 16 amino acids. CDR1 is SGDLS and CDR2 is YYNGEE in the germline V gene. V was pared by 3 bases and J by 4 bases, with 17 bases between.